This T cell receptor beta chain was recorded in a study of early T cells in non-severe SARS-CoV-2 infection. As part of library construction, unique molecular identifiers were attached to individual cDNA molecules. One entry per CDR3 protein results from TCRdb running MiXCR on the 5' RACE reads. The repertoire holds over 100,000 distinct CDR3 sequences, with 10% to 15% as singletons. Study-level results: The study's VDJdb matching favored anti-spike CD8 responses and missed private and CD4 specificities.

CDR3 length: 15 amino acids. The ends lost 2 bases at V and 1 base at J; junction bases unmatched: 4. CDR1 LGHNA and CDR2 YNFKEQ come from the germline V gene. The table lists this clonotype with many counts. Antigen: not known. V usage is TRBV4-2 and J usage is TRBJ2-5; the match to TRBD2 covers 7 bases. Input material: whole blood. The sequence was obtained from an adult who was a healthcare worker with PCR-confirmed SARS-CoV-2 infection or an uninfected control (not recorded which). Here the CDR3 reads CASSQTSGIQETQYF. CDR3 DNA: TGTGCCAGCAGCCAAACCAGCGGGATCCAAGAGACCCAGTACTTC.